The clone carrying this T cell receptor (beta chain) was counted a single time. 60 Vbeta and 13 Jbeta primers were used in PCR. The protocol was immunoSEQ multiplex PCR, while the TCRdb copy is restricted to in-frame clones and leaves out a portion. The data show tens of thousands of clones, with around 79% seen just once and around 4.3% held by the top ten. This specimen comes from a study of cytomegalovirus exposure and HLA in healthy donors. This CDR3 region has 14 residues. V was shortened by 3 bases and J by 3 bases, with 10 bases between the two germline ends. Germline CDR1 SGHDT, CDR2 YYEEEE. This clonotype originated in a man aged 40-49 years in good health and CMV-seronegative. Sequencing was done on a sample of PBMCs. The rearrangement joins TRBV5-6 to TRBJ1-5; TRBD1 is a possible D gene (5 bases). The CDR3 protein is CASSWGGDNQPQHF. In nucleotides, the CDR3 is TGTGCCAGCAGCTGGGGGGGGGACAATCAGCCCCAGCATTTT.